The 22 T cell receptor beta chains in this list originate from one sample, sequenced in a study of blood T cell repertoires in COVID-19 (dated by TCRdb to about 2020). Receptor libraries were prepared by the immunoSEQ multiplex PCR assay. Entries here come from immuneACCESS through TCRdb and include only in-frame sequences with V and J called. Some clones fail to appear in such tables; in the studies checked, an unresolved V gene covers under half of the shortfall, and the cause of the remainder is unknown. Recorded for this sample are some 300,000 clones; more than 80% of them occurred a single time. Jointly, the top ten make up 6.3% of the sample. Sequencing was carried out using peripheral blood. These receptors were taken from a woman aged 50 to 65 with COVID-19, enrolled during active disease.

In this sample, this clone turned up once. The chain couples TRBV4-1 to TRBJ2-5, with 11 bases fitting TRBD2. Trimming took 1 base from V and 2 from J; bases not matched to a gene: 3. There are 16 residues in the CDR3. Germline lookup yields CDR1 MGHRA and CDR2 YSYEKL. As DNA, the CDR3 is TGCGCCAGCAGCCAAGGCCGACTAGCGGGACAAGAGACCCAGTACTTC. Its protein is CASSQGRLAGQETQYF.

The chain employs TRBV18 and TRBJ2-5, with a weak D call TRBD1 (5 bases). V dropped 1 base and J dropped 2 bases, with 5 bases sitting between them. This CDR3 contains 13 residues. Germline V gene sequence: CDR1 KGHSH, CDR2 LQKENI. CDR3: CASSPRQQETQYF. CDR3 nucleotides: TGTGCCAGCTCACCACGACAGCAAGAGACCCAGTACTTC.

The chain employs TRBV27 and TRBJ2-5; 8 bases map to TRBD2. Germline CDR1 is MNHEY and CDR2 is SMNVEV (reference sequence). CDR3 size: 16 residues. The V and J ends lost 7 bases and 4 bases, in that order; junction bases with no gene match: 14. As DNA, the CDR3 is TGTGCCAGCAAAAGAGGGGCGGGAGGAACGAGAGAGACCCAGTACTTC. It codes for CASKRGAGGTRETQYF.

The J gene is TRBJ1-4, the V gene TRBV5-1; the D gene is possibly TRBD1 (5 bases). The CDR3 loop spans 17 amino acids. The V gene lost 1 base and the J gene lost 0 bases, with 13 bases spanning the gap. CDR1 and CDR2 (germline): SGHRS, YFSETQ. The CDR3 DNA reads TGCGCCAGCAGCTTGAGATCGGGGGGAGCAACTAATGAAAAACTGTTTTTT. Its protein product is CASSLRSGGATNEKLFF.

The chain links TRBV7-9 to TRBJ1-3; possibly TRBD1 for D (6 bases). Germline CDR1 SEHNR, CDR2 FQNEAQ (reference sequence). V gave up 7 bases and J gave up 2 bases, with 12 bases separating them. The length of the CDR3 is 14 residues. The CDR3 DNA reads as TGTGCCAGCAACCCAGGGGCCGCTGGAAACACCATATATTTT. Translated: CASNPGAAGNTIYF.

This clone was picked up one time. The CDR3 loop reads CASSPLADNEQFF. The CDR3 coding sequence is TGTGCCAGCTCACCCCTGGCGGACAATGAGCAGTTCTTC. The chain joins TRBV18 to TRBJ2-1; no definite D call. Germline V CDR1 and CDR2: KGHSH, LQKENI. V gave up 3 bases and J gave up 5 bases, with 8 bases separating them. The CDR3 sequence is 13 residues long.

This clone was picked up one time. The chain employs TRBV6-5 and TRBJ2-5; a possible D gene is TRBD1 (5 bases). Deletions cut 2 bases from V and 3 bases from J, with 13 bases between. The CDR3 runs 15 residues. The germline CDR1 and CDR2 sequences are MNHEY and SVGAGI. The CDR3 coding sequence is TGTGCCAGCAGTTACACCGACAGCTTCGAAGAGACCCAGTACTTC. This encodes CASSYTDSFEETQYF.

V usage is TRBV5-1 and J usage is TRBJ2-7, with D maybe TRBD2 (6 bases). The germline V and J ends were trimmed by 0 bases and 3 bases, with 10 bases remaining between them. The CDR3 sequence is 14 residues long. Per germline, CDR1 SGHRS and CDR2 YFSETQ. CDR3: CASSLAAGHYEQYF. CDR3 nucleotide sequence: TGCGCCAGCAGCTTGGCAGCGGGCCACTACGAGCAGTACTTC.

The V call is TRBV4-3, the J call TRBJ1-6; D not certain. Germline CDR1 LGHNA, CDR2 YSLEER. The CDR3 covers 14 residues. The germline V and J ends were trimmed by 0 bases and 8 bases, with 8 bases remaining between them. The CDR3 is CASSQDKADSPLHF. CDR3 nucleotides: TGCGCCAGCAGCCAAGATAAGGCGGATTCACCCCTCCACTTT.

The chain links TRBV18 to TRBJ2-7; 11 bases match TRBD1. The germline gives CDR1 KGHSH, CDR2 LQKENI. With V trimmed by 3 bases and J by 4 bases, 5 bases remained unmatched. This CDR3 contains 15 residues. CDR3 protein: CASSPGTGGFYEQYF. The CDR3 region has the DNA TGTGCCAGCTCACCCGGGACAGGGGGTTTTTACGAGCAGTACTTC.

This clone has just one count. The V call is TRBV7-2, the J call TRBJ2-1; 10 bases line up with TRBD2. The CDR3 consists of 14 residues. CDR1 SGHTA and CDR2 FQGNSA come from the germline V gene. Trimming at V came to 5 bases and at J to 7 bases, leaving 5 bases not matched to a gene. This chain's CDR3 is CASSTPSGRNEQFF. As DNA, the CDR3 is TGTGCCAGCAGCACCCCTAGCGGGAGAAATGAGCAGTTCTTC.

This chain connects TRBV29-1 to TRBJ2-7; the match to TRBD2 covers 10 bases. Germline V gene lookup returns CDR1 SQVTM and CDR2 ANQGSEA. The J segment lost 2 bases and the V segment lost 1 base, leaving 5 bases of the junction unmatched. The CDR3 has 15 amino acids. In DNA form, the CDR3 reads TGCAGCGTTGAAGGCTCGACTAGCGGGCCCTACGAGCAGTACTTC. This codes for CSVEGSTSGPYEQYF.

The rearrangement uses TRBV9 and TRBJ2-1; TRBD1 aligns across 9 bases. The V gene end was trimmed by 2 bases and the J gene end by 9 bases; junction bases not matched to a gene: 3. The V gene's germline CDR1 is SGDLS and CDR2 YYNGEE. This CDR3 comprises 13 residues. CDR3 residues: CASSVTGGSEQFF. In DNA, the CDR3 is TGTGCCAGCAGCGTTACAGGGGGCAGTGAGCAGTTCTTC. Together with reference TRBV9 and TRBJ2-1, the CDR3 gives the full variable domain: DSGVTQTPKHLITATGQRVTLRCSPRSGDLSVYWYQQSLDQGLQFLIQYYNGEERAKGNILERFSAQQFPDLHSELNLSSLELGDSALYFCASSVTGGSEQFFGPGTRLTVL.

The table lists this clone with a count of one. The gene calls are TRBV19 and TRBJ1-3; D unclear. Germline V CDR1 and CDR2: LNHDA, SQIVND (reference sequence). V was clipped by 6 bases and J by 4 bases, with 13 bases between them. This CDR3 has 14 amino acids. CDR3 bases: TGTGCCAGTAGGGTGTTTCTTCGGGGAAACACCATATATTTT. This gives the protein CASRVFLRGNTIYF.

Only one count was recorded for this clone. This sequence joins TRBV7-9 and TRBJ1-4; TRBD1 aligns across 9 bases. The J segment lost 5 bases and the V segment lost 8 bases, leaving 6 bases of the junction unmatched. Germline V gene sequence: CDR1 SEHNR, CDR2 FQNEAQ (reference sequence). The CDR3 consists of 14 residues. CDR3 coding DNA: TGTGCCAGCTGCAGGGGGACAGGGAATGAAAAACTGTTTTTT. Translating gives CASCRGTGNEKLFF. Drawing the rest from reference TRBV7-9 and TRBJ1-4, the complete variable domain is DTGVSQNPRHKITKRGQNVTFRCDPISEHNRLYWYRQTLGQGPEFLTYFQNEAQLEKSRLLSDRFSAERPKGSFSTLEIQRTEQGDSAMYLCASCRGTGNEKLFFGSGTQLSVL.

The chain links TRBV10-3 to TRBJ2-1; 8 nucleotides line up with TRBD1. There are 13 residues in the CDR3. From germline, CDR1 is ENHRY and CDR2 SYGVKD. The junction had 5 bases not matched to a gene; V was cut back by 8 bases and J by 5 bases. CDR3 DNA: TGTGCCATCTCCCAGGACAGGGACAATGAGCAGTTCTTC. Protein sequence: CAISQDRDNEQFF.

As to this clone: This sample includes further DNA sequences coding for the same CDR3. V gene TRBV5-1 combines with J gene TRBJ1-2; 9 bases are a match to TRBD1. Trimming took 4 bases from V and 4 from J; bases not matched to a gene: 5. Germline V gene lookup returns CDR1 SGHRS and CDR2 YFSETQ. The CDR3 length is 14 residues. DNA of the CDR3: TGCGCCAGCAGCCCGGGACAGGGTAGCTATGGCTACACCTTC. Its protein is CASSPGQGSYGYTF.

CDR3 sequence (DNA): TGTGCCTGGACGGCGGCCACCTCCTACAATGAGCAGTTCTTC. This translates into CAWTAATSYNEQFF. V usage is TRBV30 and J usage is TRBJ2-1; D not resolved. Per germline, CDR1 GTSNPN and CDR2 SVGIG (reference sequence). The CDR3 runs 14 residues. V was shortened by 4 bases and J by 0 bases, with 10 bases between the two germline ends.

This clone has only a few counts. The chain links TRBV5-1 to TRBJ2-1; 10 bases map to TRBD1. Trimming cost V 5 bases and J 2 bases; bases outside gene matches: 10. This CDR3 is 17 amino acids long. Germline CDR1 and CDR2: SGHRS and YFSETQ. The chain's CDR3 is CASSWKSGTGAYNEQFF. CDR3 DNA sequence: TGCGCCAGCAGTTGGAAGTCCGGGACAGGGGCCTACAATGAGCAGTTCTTC. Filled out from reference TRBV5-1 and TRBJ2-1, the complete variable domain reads KAGVTQTPRYLIKTRGQQVTLSCSPISGHRSVSWYQQTPGQGLQFLFEYFSETQRNKGNFPGRFSGRQFSNSRSEMNVSTLELGDSALYLCASSWKSGTGAYNEQFFGPGTRLTVL.

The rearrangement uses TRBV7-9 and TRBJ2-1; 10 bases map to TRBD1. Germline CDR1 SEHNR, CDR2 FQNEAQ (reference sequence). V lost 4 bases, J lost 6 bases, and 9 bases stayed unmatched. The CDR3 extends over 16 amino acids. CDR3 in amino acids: CASSSALGQGSNEQFF. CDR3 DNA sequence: TGTGCCAGCAGCTCAGCGCTGGGACAGGGGAGCAATGAGCAGTTCTTC. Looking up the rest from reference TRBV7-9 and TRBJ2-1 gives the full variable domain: DTGVSQNPRHKITKRGQNVTFRCDPISEHNRLYWYRQTLGQGPEFLTYFQNEAQLEKSRLLSDRFSAERPKGSFSTLEIQRTEQGDSAMYLCASSSALGQGSNEQFFGPGTRLTVL.

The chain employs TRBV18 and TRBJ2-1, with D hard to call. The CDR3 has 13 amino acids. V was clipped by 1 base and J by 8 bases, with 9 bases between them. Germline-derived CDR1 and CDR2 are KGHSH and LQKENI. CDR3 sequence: CASSPRPEHEQFF. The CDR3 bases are TGTGCCAGCTCACCACGGCCGGAGCATGAGCAGTTCTTC.

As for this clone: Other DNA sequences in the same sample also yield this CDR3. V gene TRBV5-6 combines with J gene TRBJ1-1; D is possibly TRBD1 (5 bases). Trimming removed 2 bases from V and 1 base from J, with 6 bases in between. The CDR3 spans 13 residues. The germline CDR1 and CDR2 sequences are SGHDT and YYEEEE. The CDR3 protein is CASSFDRNTEAFF. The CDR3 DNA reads TGTGCCAGCAGCTTTGACAGGAACACTGAAGCTTTCTTT.